These T cell receptor beta chains were read from a single sample in a study of T cell responses to AZD1222 COVID-19 vaccine. The data were produced by immunoSEQ multiplex PCR, yet TCRdb's version contains in-frame clones alone and is incomplete. The sample contains 130,000 to 150,000 clones, about 92% of which appear only once. The source was peripheral blood, collected on day 0 of AZD1222 vaccination. Every receptor here comes from an adult in good health. Both conserved end residues are part of each CDR3. The D gene is left open where the match is weak. Clone sizes are given selectively: once, few, many, or a class where the clone is expanded.

d_call clone_size j_call v_call cdr3_aa cdr3_nt
TRBD2 . TRBJ2-1 TRBV7-3 CASSQGLAGGPYNEQFF TGTGCCAGCAGCCAAGGACTAGCGGGAGGACCCTACAATGAGCAGTTCTTC
. . TRBJ2-3 TRBV7-8 CASSARGRGTDTQYF TGTGCCAGCAGCGCCAGGGGAAGGGGCACAGATACGCAGTATTTT
. few TRBJ2-5 TRBV6-5 CASSPPARRETQYF TGTGCCAGCAGTCCCCCGGCCAGGCGGGAGACCCAGTACTTC
TRBD1 . TRBJ2-6 TRBV27 CASSSWTQGAGANVLTF TGTGCCAGCAGTTCTTGGACGCAGGGGGCTGGGGCCAACGTCCTGACTTTC
. . TRBJ1-6 TRBV10-3 CAISDLSLDNSPLHF TGTGCCATCAGTGATCTGTCTTTGGATAATTCACCCCTCCACTTT
TRBD2 . TRBJ2-1 TRBV7-6 CASSRGGADDNEQFF TGTGCCAGCAGCCGCGGGGGGGCCGACGACAATGAGCAGTTCTTC
. few TRBJ1-2 TRBV9 CASSVEIGVGYTF TGTGCCAGCAGCGTAGAGATTGGGGTTGGCTACACCTTC
. . TRBJ1-1 TRBV5-6 CASSLVESAEAFF TGTGCCAGCAGCTTGGTGGAGTCTGCTGAAGCTTTCTTT
. . TRBJ2-5 TRBV2 CASSGEREETQYF TGTGCCAGCAGTGGGGAGCGAGAAGAGACCCAGTACTTC
TRBD1 few TRBJ2-3 TRBV6-4 CASSDGTGADTQYF TGTGCCAGCAGTGACGGGACAGGGGCAGATACGCAGTATTTT
. . TRBJ2-3 TRBV3-1/TRBV3-2 CASSQVEDTQYF TGTGCCAGCAGCCAAGTTGAAGATACGCAGTATTTT
. . TRBJ1-6 TRBV6-5 CASSSRDGNSPLHF TGTGCCAGCAGTAGCCGGGACGGCAATTCACCCCTCCACTTT
TRBD1 . TRBJ2-7 TRBV7-8 CASSLRDRYGEQYF TGTGCCAGCAGCCTCCGGGACAGGTACGGGGAGCAGTACTTC
TRBD1 . TRBJ1-5 TRBV2 CASRVGQGGQPQHF TGTGCCAGCAGGGTCGGACAGGGCGGGCAGCCCCAGCATTTT
. once TRBJ1-5 TRBV5-1 CASSLGQGGNQPQHF TGCGCCAGCAGCTTGGGCCAGGGCGGCAATCAGCCCCAGCATTTT
. . TRBJ1-5 TRBV2 CASSPGTISSQHF TGTGCCAGCAGTCCGGGGACTATCAGCTCCCAGCATTTT
TRBD1 . TRBJ2-5 TRBV3-1/TRBV3-2 CASSPTGKETQYF TGTGCCAGCAGCCCGACAGGGAAGGAGACCCAGTACTTC
TRBD1 . TRBJ1-2 TRBV5-6 CASSLGTAGGYGYTF TGTGCCAGCAGCCTAGGGACAGCCGGGGGCTATGGCTACACCTTC
. . TRBJ1-1 TRBV7-9 CASSTGPTGTEAFF TGTGCCAGCAGCACCGGTCCGACGGGCACTGAAGCTTTCTTT
TRBD1 . TRBJ1-4 TRBV9 CASSKSGGTGGEKLFF TGTGCCAGCAGCAAATCTGGGGGGACAGGGGGAGAAAAACTGTTTTTT
TRBD1 . TRBJ1-2 TRBV28 CASSLLGQGVLFTNYGYTF TGTGCCAGCAGCCTTCTAGGTCAGGGGGTACTTTTTACTAACTATGGCTACACCTTC
TRBD2 once TRBJ2-1 TRBV2 CASKDGLAGEQFF TGTGCCAGCAAAGACGGACTAGCGGGCGAGCAGTTCTTC
. once TRBJ2-3 TRBV27 CASSQWGTDTQYF TGTGCCAGCAGCCAGTGGGGGACAGATACGCAGTATTTT
. few TRBJ2-7 TRBV10-1 CASSESTATAYEQYF TGCGCCAGCAGTGAGTCCACAGCGACTGCCTACGAGCAGTACTTC
. . TRBJ1-4 TRBV18 CASSPPGGRGEKLFF TGTGCCAGCTCACCACCGGGAGGGCGCGGAGAAAAACTGTTTTTT
. . TRBJ2-2 TRBV12-3/TRBV12-4 CASSPQGTGELFF TGTGCCAGCAGCCCTCAGGGTACCGGGGAGCTGTTTTTT
. . TRBJ2-7 TRBV7-9 CASSLAALGSYEQYF TGTGCCAGCAGCTTAGCGGCGCTGGGATCCTACGAGCAGTACTTC
TRBD1 . TRBJ2-2 TRBV7-9 CASRPAGTGGTGELFF TGTGCCAGCAGACCAGCGGGGACAGGGGGCACCGGGGAGCTGTTTTTT
. . TRBJ2-5 TRBV2 CASRDYQETQYF TGTGCCAGCAGGGACTACCAAGAGACCCAGTACTTC
. . TRBJ2-7 TRBV6-4 CASSEGAGAIIEREQYF TGTGCCAGCAGTGAAGGGGCGGGGGCGATAATAGAACGCGAGCAGTACTTC
. few TRBJ2-7 TRBV4-2 CASSQGQGSYEQYF TGTGCCAGCAGCCAAGGGCAGGGATCCTACGAGCAGTACTTC
. . TRBJ2-5 TRBV5-4 CASSFGEETQYF TGTGCCAGCAGCTTCGGGGAAGAGACCCAGTACTTC
TRBD1 . TRBJ1-2 TRBV6-5 CASSRQGGKYGYTF TGTGCCAGCAGCCGACAGGGGGGGAAGTATGGCTACACCTTC
. . TRBJ1-6 TRBV16 CASSQGAQLRNSPLHF TGTGCCAGCAGCCAGGGGGCCCAACTGCGAAATTCACCCCTCCACTTT
TRBD1 . TRBJ2-7 TRBV3-1/TRBV3-2 CASSPGQLYEQYF TGTGCCAGCAGCCCGGGACAGCTCTACGAGCAGTACTTC
TRBD1 . TRBJ1-5 TRBV6-5 CASRTGQGRNQPQHF TGTGCCAGCAGGACGGGACAGGGTCGCAATCAGCCCCAGCATTTT
. once TRBJ2-1 TRBV18 CASSPRGAYNEQFF TGTGCCAGCTCACCCAGGGGGGCTTACAATGAGCAGTTCTTC
. . TRBJ1-1 TRBV7-9 CASSDGTSGGEAFF TGTGCCAGCAGCGACGGGACCTCCGGGGGTGAAGCTTTCTTT
. . TRBJ1-2 TRBV5-4 CASSLAGGSYTF TGTGCCAGCAGCTTGGCTGGGGGGAGCTACACCTTC
TRBD1 . TRBJ1-2 TRBV28 CASSSQGGRLGYTF TGTGCCAGCAGTTCCCAGGGGGGTCGTTTGGGCTACACCTTC
. . TRBJ2-7 TRBV3-1/TRBV3-2 CASSRSTGDSYEQYF TGTGCCAGCAGCCGATCGACAGGAGACTCCTACGAGCAGTACTTC
. once TRBJ2-3 TRBV3-1/TRBV3-2 CASSHSYKQDENTQYF TGTGCCAGCAGCCACAGCTACAAACAGGACGAGAATACGCAGTATTTT
TRBD1 . TRBJ1-2 TRBV7-9 CASSWDRVVNYGYTF TGTGCCAGCAGCTGGGACAGGGTAGTTAACTATGGCTACACCTTC
TRBD1 . TRBJ2-2 TRBV28 CASIRGTGELFF TGTGCCAGCATCAGGGGGACCGGGGAGCTGTTTTTT
TRBD2 . TRBJ2-1 TRBV5-1 CASSLGVLAGGPNEQFF TGCGCCAGCAGCTTGGGAGTACTAGCGGGAGGTCCCAATGAGCAGTTCTTC
TRBD1 . TRBJ1-4 TRBV19 CASSSPGQEGEKLFF TGTGCCAGTAGTTCCCCGGGACAGGAGGGTGAAAAACTGTTTTTT